This T cell receptor beta chain derives from a study of CD8 T cell repertoires and HIV-1 epitope variants. As for the study in general: Twenty-five autologous and known Gag and Nef epitope variant peptides each stimulated T cells separately. Tested: three Gag epitope families, Nef HW9 and YT9. The baseline condition was 1M T cells left uncultured.

Study-wide results and limits: Nef KF9 drew roughly five clonotypes and HW9 one, without TAALDMSHF responses.

As for this clone: Its specificity is unknown.

The repertoire was sequenced with immunoSEQ multiplex PCR; TCRdb's copy has only in-frame clones and lacks some. The data hold 5,600 or so clones, with around 66% observed a single time. Trimming at V came to 5 bases and at J to 3 bases, leaving 5 bases not matched to a gene. The CDR3 consists of 15 residues. Germline lookup yields CDR1 SEHNR and CDR2 FQNEAQ (reference sequence). The sequence derives from a male donor with HIV. Sequenced material: cultured CD8+ T cells derived from PBMCs. The genes are TRBV7-9 and TRBJ2-7; 12 bases align to TRBD2. The CDR3 sequence is CASSRGLAGLYEQYF. For the CDR3, the DNA is TGTGCCAGCAGCCGAGGACTAGCGGGGCTCTACGAGCAGTACTTC.